This TCR beta chain appears in the sequencing data of a study of T cell responses to AZD1222 COVID-19 vaccine. The germline CDR1 and CDR2 sequences are LNHDA and SQIVND (reference sequence). CDR3 length equals 15 residues. Trimming pared 5 bases from V and 1 base from J, leaving 9 bases between. The data were produced by immunoSEQ multiplex PCR, yet TCRdb's version contains in-frame clones alone and is incomplete. The table lists about 150,000 clones, approximately 89% of them singletons. As concerns this clone: What it binds is unknown.

Study-level findings and limits: All repertoire sampling was performed exclusively after the peak T cell response.

The receptor comes from an adult who received the AZD1222 COVID-19 vaccine. The chain uses TRBV19 and TRBJ2-6; tentatively, D is TRBD2 (6 bases). The source material was peripheral blood, sampled 28 days after the second AZD1222 dose. The DNA of the CDR3 is TGTGCCAGTAGTCTAGGAGGGTCTGGGGCCAACGTCCTGACTTTC. As protein: CASSLGGSGANVLTF.